These T cell receptor beta chains were read from a single sample in a study of T cell responses to AZD1222 COVID-19 vaccine. Using immunoSEQ multiplex PCR, the repertoire was profiled, and TCRdb retains in-frame clones only, with some absent. Among about 120,000 clones listed, 90% to 95% were seen once. The material sequenced was peripheral blood, taken on day 0 of AZD1222 vaccination. The receptors derive from an adult in good health. Each CDR3 is given with its conserved first and last residue. The D gene is left open where the match is weak. Where a row states a size, it is once, few, many or the class of an expanded clone; other rows omit it.

>TRBV6-5|TRBD1|TRBJ1-1|-
CASKRTGRGAEAFF
TGTGCCAGCAAAAGGACAGGGAGAGGGGCTGAAGCTTTCTTT
>TRBV6-1|-|TRBJ1-5|few
CASSEARGYQPQHF
TGTGCCAGCAGTGAAGCGCGGGGGTATCAGCCCCAGCATTTT
>TRBV10-3|-|TRBJ1-5|-
CAISEVGEPQHF
TGTGCCATCAGTGAGGTGGGGGAGCCCCAGCATTTT
>TRBV28|TRBD1|TRBJ1-2|-
CASRSGTGGSYGYTF
TGTGCCAGCAGGTCCGGGACAGGGGGATCCTATGGCTACACCTTC
>TRBV28|-|TRBJ2-5|once
CASRGGQIKQETQYF
TGTGCCAGCAGGGGAGGACAGATAAAACAAGAGACCCAGTACTTC
>TRBV12-3/TRBV12-4|-|TRBJ1-6|-
CASRTLPTPLHF
TGTGCCAGCAGGACACTCCCGACACCCCTCCACTTT
>TRBV7-6|TRBD2|TRBJ2-3|-
CASSLDVGGLAGPDTQYF
TGTGCCAGCAGCTTAGATGTTGGGGGACTAGCGGGACCAGATACGCAGTATTTT
>TRBV6-5|TRBD2|TRBJ2-7|-
CASSYGTTHGEQYF
TGTGCCAGCAGTTATGGGACTACACACGGGGAGCAGTACTTC
>TRBV5-1|-|TRBJ2-5|-
CASSGGTVIQETQYF
TGCGCCAGCAGCGGGGGGACAGTAATCCAAGAGACCCAGTACTTC
>TRBV11-3|-|TRBJ2-1|-
CASSLGQYGNEQFF
TGTGCCAGCAGCTTAGGTCAGTATGGTAATGAGCAGTTCTTC
>TRBV7-8|TRBD1|TRBJ1-2|-
CASSLAQGIDGYTF
TGTGCCAGCAGCTTGGCACAGGGGATAGACGGCTACACCTTC
>TRBV20-1|-|TRBJ1-1|-
CSASFGAEWNTEAFF
TGCAGTGCTAGTTTTGGGGCGGAGTGGAACACTGAAGCTTTCTTT
>TRBV24-1|TRBD1|TRBJ1-4|-
CATSDTGTGAGKLFF
TGTGCCACCAGTGATACCGGGACAGGGGCGGGGAAACTGTTTTTT
>TRBV6-5|-|TRBJ1-1|-
CASIPLDTNTEAFF
TGTGCCAGCATCCCCCTGGACACGAACACTGAAGCTTTCTTT
>TRBV7-2|TRBD1|TRBJ2-7|-
CASSLGTGGLISYEQYF
TGTGCCAGCAGCCTTGGGACAGGGGGTCTTATTTCCTACGAGCAGTACTTC
>TRBV11-2|TRBD1|TRBJ1-3|-
CASSFSPTGDGGNTIYF
TGTGCCAGCAGCTTTTCTCCCACAGGGGACGGAGGGAACACCATATATTTT
>TRBV7-9|-|TRBJ2-1|-
CASSSGSGEQFF
TGTGCCAGCAGTTCTGGGAGCGGAGAGCAGTTCTTC
>TRBV4-3|-|TRBJ2-7|once
CASSHHRGTRSHEQYF
TGCGCCAGCAGCCATCACAGGGGGACTAGGTCCCACGAGCAGTACTTC
>TRBV7-9|-|TRBJ1-2|-
CASSSTDGNYGYTF
TGTGCCAGCAGCTCAACGGACGGGAACTATGGCTACACCTTC
>TRBV5-1|TRBD2|TRBJ2-3|-
CASLLGGASTDTQYF
TGCGCCAGCCTCCTCGGGGGGGCCAGCACAGATACGCAGTATTTT
>TRBV18|TRBD2|TRBJ2-1|-
CASSPLGGLAGGNEQFF
TGTGCCAGCTCACCGCTCGGTGGACTAGCGGGGGGCAATGAGCAGTTCTTC
>TRBV11-2|-|TRBJ1-6|-
CASSSDRTSYNSPLHF
TGTGCCAGCAGCTCTGACAGGACCTCCTATAATTCACCCCTCCACTTT
>TRBV11-2|-|TRBJ2-7|once
CASSLGGSNSYEQYF
TGTGCCAGCAGCTTAGGGGGTTCCAACTCCTACGAGCAGTACTTC
>TRBV29-1|-|TRBJ1-4|-
CSADTGSTNEKLFF
TGCAGCGCCGATACAGGGTCAACTAATGAAAAACTGTTTTTT
>TRBV28|TRBD1|TRBJ1-2|-
CASSPDRAWSYTF
TGTGCCAGCAGCCCGGACAGGGCGTGGAGCTACACCTTC
>TRBV4-3|TRBD1|TRBJ2-3|-
CASSQGWRGGSDTQYF
TGCGCCAGCAGCCAAGGTTGGCGAGGGGGCTCGGATACGCAGTATTTT
>TRBV14|-|TRBJ2-3|-
CASSQGGRGSDTQYF
TGTGCCAGCAGCCAAGGAGGCAGGGGATCAGATACGCAGTATTTT
>TRBV11-2|-|TRBJ2-3|-
CASSWTATTDTQYF
TGTGCCAGCAGCTGGACCGCGACCACAGATACGCAGTATTTT
>TRBV6-2/TRBV6-3|TRBD1|TRBJ1-5|-
CASSSLLDRYSNQPQHF
TGTGCCAGCAGTTCGCTTTTGGACAGGTATAGCAATCAACCCCAGCATTTT
>TRBV11-3|TRBD2|TRBJ2-1|once
CASSSGGSSYNEQFF
TGTGCCAGCAGCTCTGGCGGGAGCTCCTACAATGAGCAGTTCTTC
>TRBV13|-|TRBJ2-7|-
CASSFSRSDEQYF
TGTGCCAGCAGCTTCTCCCGAAGTGACGAGCAGTACTTC
>TRBV4-3|TRBD1|TRBJ2-7|-
CASSPGTGGSYEQYF
TGCGCCAGCAGCCCAGGGACAGGGGGCTCCTACGAGCAGTACTTC